These T cell receptor beta chains were read from a single sample in a study of shared clonotypes between healthy human individuals. Method: immunoSEQ multiplex PCR; TCRdb's copy keeps in-frame clones and lacks some. The data contain 300,000 to 400,000 clones, more than 60% of them singletons. The sequencing sample was made of memory CD4+ T cells sorted from blood. All receptors derive from a man in his thirties or forties in good health. Both conserved end residues are part of each CDR3. Fields, in order: J gene, D gene, clone size, V gene, CDR3 DNA, CDR3 protein. The D gene is left open where the match is weak. Not all rows give a size; the values are once, few, many and, for expanded clones, a class.

TRBJ2-3	NA	NA	TRBV9	TGTGCCAGCAGCGTAAGTAGCACAGATACGCAGTATTTT	CASSVSSTDTQYF
TRBJ2-7	NA	NA	TRBV14	TGTGCCAGCAGCCAATTGGACAGAAACTCCTACGAGCAGTACTTC	CASSQLDRNSYEQYF
TRBJ2-2	TRBD1	NA	TRBV15	TGTGCCACCAGCCGTCCTAGTGGGACAGGCAACACCGGGGAGCTGTTTTTT	CATSRPSGTGNTGELFF
TRBJ2-3	TRBD2	NA	TRBV18	TGTGCCAGCTCACGACCTAGCGGGAGCACAGATACGCAGTATTTT	CASSRPSGSTDTQYF
TRBJ2-5	TRBD1	NA	TRBV5-1	TGCGCCAGCAGCTTGGTCACAGGGGGCGCCGGGGAGACCCAGTACTTC	CASSLVTGGAGETQYF
TRBJ2-4	NA	NA	TRBV19	TGTGCCAGTAGTCCCGCCCGGAGGTTAGCCCAGGACATTCAGTACTTC	CASSPARRLAQDIQYF
TRBJ2-7	NA	NA	TRBV2	TGTGCCAGCAGCTACCCCCGGGGAGGCGAGCAGTACTTC	CASSYPRGGEQYF
TRBJ1-2	NA	NA	TRBV5-6	TGTGCCAGCAGCTTAGGGTACGGGACATTTGGCTACACCTTC	CASSLGYGTFGYTF
TRBJ2-7	NA	few	TRBV18	TGTGCCAGCTCACCAACCCGGAATGGTCACGAGCAGTACTTC	CASSPTRNGHEQYF
TRBJ1-1	NA	many	TRBV28	TGTGCCAGCAGTGTGAACCGGGACACTGAAGCTTTCTTT	CASSVNRDTEAFF
TRBJ2-5	TRBD2	few	TRBV2	TGTGCCAGCACAAGGGCTAGCGGGATGACTCAAGAGACCCAGTACTTC	CASTRASGMTQETQYF
TRBJ1-2	NA	NA	TRBV4-2	TGTGCCAGCAGCATGGACAGCGTCACTACCTATGGCTACACCTTC	CASSMDSVTTYGYTF
TRBJ1-1	TRBD1	NA	TRBV6-5	TGTGCCAGCAGACGGGCAGGGGGATACACTGAAGCTTTCTTT	CASRRAGGYTEAFF
TRBJ1-1	NA	NA	TRBV14	TGTGCCAGCAGCCTTATGAGTTACACTGAAGCTTTCTTT	CASSLMSYTEAFF
TRBJ1-2	NA	NA	TRBV5-5	TGTGCCAGCAGCCAAGGACGGAACTATGGCTACACCTTC	CASSQGRNYGYTF
TRBJ2-7	NA	once	TRBV5-4	TGTGCCAGCAGCTCCCGAAGTAGCAGCTACGAGCAGTACTTC	CASSSRSSSYEQYF
TRBJ2-7	NA	NA	TRBV4-3	TGCGCCAGCAGCCAAGATAGGGTTTCCTCCTACGAGCAGTACTTC	CASSQDRVSSYEQYF
TRBJ1-1	TRBD1	NA	TRBV19	TGTGCCAGTAGTTCCGGGACAGGGTATACTGAAGCTTTCTTT	CASSSGTGYTEAFF
TRBJ2-5	TRBD1	NA	TRBV7-7	TGTGCTAGCAGCACGGACAGGCAAGAGACCCAGTACTTC	CASSTDRQETQYF
TRBJ2-3	TRBD2	NA	TRBV5-6	TGTGCCAGCAGCTTGGAGACTAGCGGTGGCACAGATACGCAGTATTTT	CASSLETSGGTDTQYF